One T cell receptor (beta chain) is described in this entry. This sample stems from a study of T cell changes during pregnancy in multiple sclerosis. The ends lost 4 bases at V and 10 bases at J; junction bases unmatched: 9. CDR1 and CDR2 from the germline V gene are SGHAT and FQNNGV. The CDR3 loop spans 14 amino acids. Sequencing used immunoSEQ multiplex PCR; TCRdb keeps in-frame clones, though not all of them. Among 100,000 to 110,000 clones listed, about 92% were seen once. The chain carries TRBV11-2 and TRBJ1-4; TRBD1 matches at 7 bases. This clonotype was sampled from a female donor with multiple sclerosis, enrolled in a pregnancy study. Here the sequenced sample was peripheral blood, taken after pregnancy. The CDR3 loop is CASSSLTGWGKLFF. The DNA of the CDR3 is TGTGCCAGCAGCTCTTTGACAGGGTGGGGAAAACTGTTTTTT.